Listed here are 5 T cell receptor beta chains from one sample, sequenced in a study of human T cells and chemical hapten exposure. Time point reported: pre-sensitization, week 0. The treatment: therapeutic diphenylcyclopropenone sensitization with weekly scalp DPC. TCRdb called the RACE reads again in MiXCR, with one record for every CDR3 protein. The sample shows 62,000 or so distinct CDR3 sequences, approximately 10% of them seen only once. The sample consisted of whole blood, taken in connection with sensitization to the hapten diphenylcyclopropenone (DPC). The receptors stem from a woman between 45 and 65 years old with alopecia areata. Some clones in this sample may be carry-over from other donors' samples.

This clonotype came up many times. This sequence joins TRBV7-2 and TRBJ2-1; the match to TRBD2 covers 10 bases. The V gene end was trimmed by 0 bases and the J gene end by 2 bases; junction bases not matched to a gene: 7. There are 18 residues in the CDR3. The V gene's germline CDR1 is SGHTA and CDR2 FQGNSA. The CDR3 loop is CASSLARLAGAAYNEQFF. CDR3 DNA: TGTGCCAGCAGCTTAGCAAGGCTAGCGGGAGCGGCCTACAATGAGCAGTTCTTC.

This chain links TRBV7-2 with TRBJ1-5; D ambiguous. Germline CDR1 is SGHTA and CDR2 is FQGNSA. V lost 3 bases to trimming and J lost 5 bases, with 8 bases between them. The CDR3 has 13 residues. The CDR3 region is CASSFYGDQPQHF. The CDR3 DNA follows: TGTGCCAGCAGCTTTTATGGCGATCAGCCCCAGCATTTT. Supplemented by reference TRBV7-2 and TRBJ1-5, the full variable domain reads GAGVSQSPSNKVTEKGKDVELRCDPISGHTALYWYRQSLGQGLEFLIYFQGNSAPDKSGLPSDRFSAERTGGSVSTLTIQRTQQEDSAVYLCASSFYGDQPQHFGDGTRLSIL.

In its sample, this clonotype was seen many times. The J gene is TRBJ2-7, the V gene TRBV6-5; 7 nucleotides align to TRBD1. V lost 6 bases and J lost 6; bases outside the gene matches: 8. The germline CDR1 and CDR2 sequences are MNHEY and SVGAGI. The CDR3 runs 13 residues. In DNA form, the CDR3 reads TGTGCCAGCAGGGCCACAGGGGTGGGCGAGCAGTACTTC. It specifies CASRATGVGEQYF.

V is TRBV7-2 and J is TRBJ1-2, with D possibly TRBD1 on 5 matching bases. The ends were cut back, 2 bases at V and 5 bases at J, with 24 bases in the middle. Germline-derived CDR1 and CDR2 are SGHTA and FQGNSA. The length of the CDR3 is 18 residues. CDR3 residues: CASSLSGVVGLQGYGYTF. The CDR3 DNA follows: TGTGCCAGCAGCTTATCTGGTGTCGTGGGGCTTCAGGGTTATGGCTACACCTTC.

This clonotype was recorded many times. This chain links TRBV7-8 with TRBJ2-3; TRBD1 agrees at 8 bases. V was pared by 5 bases and J by 4 bases, with 5 bases of the junction left unmatched. Germline V lookup: CDR1 SGHVS, CDR2 FQNEAQ. This CDR3 region has 14 residues. CDR3 DNA: TGTGCCAGCAGCGCGGACAGGGCCCCAGATACGCAGTATTTT. This encodes CASSADRAPDTQYF.